This TCR beta chain was found in a study of long-term antiretroviral therapy in people with HIV. Across the whole study: The immediate-ART recommendation dates to 2015, and the earliest samples predate it by about a decade. General study results and limits: HIV repertoires showed narrower CDR3 length ranges than controls.

This was the immunoSEQ v3.0 assay at survey level. Sequencing aimed to cover roughly 40,000-55,000 T-cell genomes per sample. Assay: immunoSEQ multiplex PCR; the TCRdb copy retains only in-frame clones and omits some. Among tens of thousands of clones, 90% were seen once, and the ten largest hold 4.3%. Treatment for every participant with HIV took place in the United States. The V gene end was trimmed by 5 bases and the J gene end by 2 bases; junction bases not matched to a gene: 3. Germline V gene sequence: CDR1 MNHNY, CDR2 SVGAGI (reference sequence). The CDR3 contains 15 residues. On this clone itself: Antigen unknown.

This sequence originates from a woman in her thirties or forties with HIV. The sample here was unsorted PBMCs, taken around 5 years after starting antiretroviral therapy. J is TRBJ2-1 and V is TRBV6-6, with 10 bases aligning to TRBD2. The CDR3 sequence: CASSPSGGAYNEQFF. The CDR3 bases are TGTGCCAGCAGTCCCAGCGGGGGGGCCTACAATGAGCAGTTCTTC.